The 17 T cell receptor beta chains listed next were all sequenced from one sample in a study of blood T cell repertoires in COVID-19. Data came from immunoSEQ multiplex PCR; TCRdb stores just in-frame clones and leaves some out. In the table there are 150,000 to 200,000 clones, almost 80% of which are singletons. Material: PBMCs or T cells enriched from blood (not recorded which). The receptors were gathered from a woman in her forties or fifties who had recovered from COVID-19.

This clone was found once. The chain has TRBV21-1 and TRBJ1-2. TRBV21-1 is deemed a pseudogene. This CDR3 is 15 amino acids long. CDR3 nucleotide sequence: TGTGCCAGCAGCGCGGGGGGGTGGACAGCCTATGGCTACACCTTC. This encodes CASSAGGWTAYGYTF.

The chain couples TRBV5-1 to TRBJ2-3; TRBD2 matches at 8 bases. The CDR3 contains 15 residues. J was trimmed by 6 bases and V by 5 bases; bases with no gene match: 11. CDR1 is SGHRS, CDR2 YFSETQ, per germline. Written as DNA, the CDR3 is TGCGCCAGCAGTTGGGACGGGAGGGCCGGCGATACGCAGTATTTT. This translates into CASSWDGRAGDTQYF. The entire variable domain, with the rest obtained from reference TRBV5-1 and TRBJ2-3, is as follows: KAGVTQTPRYLIKTRGQQVTLSCSPISGHRSVSWYQQTPGQGLQFLFEYFSETQRNKGNFPGRFSGRQFSNSRSEMNVSTLELGDSALYLCASSWDGRAGDTQYFGPGTRLTVL.

The rearrangement links TRBV2 to TRBJ2-1; D might be TRBD2 (5 bases). Between the trimmed V and J ends, which lost 6 bases and 6 bases, there was a span of 18 bases. This CDR3 is 15 amino acids long. Germline V lookup: CDR1 SNHLY, CDR2 FYNNEI. This CDR3 is CASSADSTEGNEQFF. The DNA for the CDR3 is TGTGCCAGCAGCGCGGACTCCACCGAGGGCAATGAGCAGTTCTTC.

The chain couples TRBV2 to TRBJ2-7, with a possible D match to TRBD1 (5 bases). Per germline, CDR1 SNHLY and CDR2 FYNNEI. V lost 6 bases and J lost 3, with 12 bases in between. There are 13 residues in the CDR3. The CDR3 nucleotides are TGTGCCAGCAGGGTAGACAGAAACTACGAGCAGTACTTC. Translated: CASRVDRNYEQYF.

The rearrangement links TRBV6-6 to TRBJ2-1, with 12 bases identical to TRBD2. Germline V CDR1 and CDR2: MNHNY, SVGAGI (reference sequence). The CDR3 sequence is 18 residues long. Unmatched junction bases numbered 15, after V lost 5 bases and J lost 7 bases. CDR3 bases: TGTGCCAGCAGTCTTAGACGGCTAGCGGGAGGGCCGGGTAATGAGCAGTTCTTC. This sequence encodes CASSLRRLAGGPGNEQFF.

This clone occurred once. Given a much more abundant clone one base away, this may be a read error. The same CDR3 can be traced to other DNA sequences in this sample. The gene calls are TRBV19 and TRBJ2-1; D is possibly TRBD2 (5 bases). CDR1 and CDR2 from the germline V gene are LNHDA and SQIVND (reference sequence). Trimming pared 5 bases from V and 2 bases from J, leaving 10 bases between. CDR3 length: 14 amino acids. This chain's CDR3 is CASSPWTAYNEQFF. The CDR3 nucleotides read TGTGCCAGTAGTCCCTGGACTGCCTACAATGAGCAGTTCTTC. Full variable domain (missing parts from reference TRBV19 and TRBJ2-1): DGGITQSPKYLFRKEGQNVTLSCEQNLNHDAMYWYRQDPGQGLRLIYYSQIVNDFQKGDIAEGYSVSREKKESFPLTVTSAQKNPTAFYLCASSPWTAYNEQFFGPGTRLTVL.

The chain uses TRBV12-5 and TRBJ2-1, with 9 bases fitting TRBD2. After removal of 4 bases from V and 4 bases from J, the junction contained 8 bases not matched to a gene. The CDR3 contains 16 residues. Germline CDR1 reads LGHNT; CDR2 reads FRNRAP. The CDR3 DNA reads TGTGCTAGTGGTTACTCCGCGGCGGGAGGGTACAATGAGCAGTTCTTC. This encodes CASGYSAAGGYNEQFF. Based on the CDR3 plus reference TRBV12-5 and TRBJ2-1, the full variable domain is DARVTQTPRHKVTEMGQEVTMRCQPILGHNTVFWYRQTMMQGLELLAYFRNRAPLDDSGMPKDRFSAEMPDATLATLKIQPSEPRDSAVYFCASGYSAAGGYNEQFFGPGTRLTVL.

In this sample, this clone turned up a few times. This chain joins TRBV7-2 and TRBJ1-3; maybe TRBD1 (6 bases). V lost 1 base to trimming and J lost 3 bases, with 13 bases between them. The CDR3 has 16 amino acids. Germline V gene data show CDR1 as SGHTA and CDR2 as FQGNSA. The CDR3 sequence is CASSLEAGVGGNTIYF. CDR3 nucleotide sequence: TGTGCCAGCAGCTTAGAGGCAGGGGTTGGTGGAAACACCATATATTTT. The full variable domain, with the rest looked up from reference TRBV7-2 and TRBJ1-3, is GAGVSQSPSNKVTEKGKDVELRCDPISGHTALYWYRQSLGQGLEFLIYFQGNSAPDKSGLPSDRFSAERTGGSVSTLTIQRTQQEDSAVYLCASSLEAGVGGNTIYFGEGSWLTVV.

The chain carries TRBV12-3 or TRBV12-4 and TRBJ1-1; TRBD1 agrees at 9 bases. This CDR3 contains 13 residues. The ends lost 4 bases at V and 7 bases at J; junction bases unmatched: 4. The CDR3 bases are TGTGCCAGCAGTTCGGGACAGGGTGTTGAAGCTTTCTTT. The encoded protein is CASSSGQGVEAFF.

The chain carries TRBV29-1 and TRBJ1-1, with 10 positions matching TRBD1. Germline V lookup: CDR1 SQVTM, CDR2 ANQGSEA. V lost 1 base, J lost 1 base, and 3 bases stayed unmatched. The length of the CDR3 is 15 residues. The CDR3 protein is CSVEGDRGANTEAFF. DNA for the CDR3: TGCAGCGTTGAAGGGGACAGGGGCGCGAACACTGAAGCTTTCTTT.

This chain uses TRBV7-3 with TRBJ1-1; TRBD1 agrees at 10 bases. Germline CDR1 reads SGHTA; CDR2 reads FQGTGA. The CDR3 has 17 amino acids. Losses at the gene ends were 1 base for V and 2 bases for J; bases not matched to a gene: 7. The CDR3: CASSLIRQGARNTEAFF. The DNA for the CDR3 is TGTGCCAGCAGCTTAATTCGACAGGGGGCGAGAAACACTGAAGCTTTCTTT.

The table lists this clone with a few counts. This specimen includes other DNA sequences encoding the same CDR3. V gene TRBV20-1 combines with J gene TRBJ1-5; D call uncertain. This CDR3 spans 13 amino acids. Germline V gene lookup returns CDR1 DFQATT and CDR2 SNEGSKA (reference sequence). The V and J ends lost 3 bases and 3 bases respectively, with 9 bases between them. The CDR3 coding sequence is TGCAGTGCTAGTTTCGTAGACAATCAGCCCCAGCATTTT. Protein: CSASFVDNQPQHF.

The rearrangement uses TRBV6-6 and TRBJ2-7; 11 positions agree with TRBD1. The CDR3 runs 16 residues. V lost 4 bases to trimming and J lost 6 bases; unmatched junction nucleotides: 11. The germline CDR1 and CDR2 sequences are MNHNY and SVGAGI (reference sequence). CDR3 loop: CASSSPSGTGGTEQYF. The DNA for the CDR3 is TGTGCCAGCAGTTCTCCCTCCGGGACAGGGGGTACCGAGCAGTACTTC.

In DNA, the CDR3 is TGTGCCAGCTCAAGTCAGGGTCCTTATACCTACTACGAGCAGTACTTC. It specifies CASSSQGPYTYYEQYF. V and J are TRBV18 and TRBJ2-7, with D possibly matching TRBD1 (5 bases). Germline-derived CDR1 and CDR2 are KGHSH and LQKENI. V shed 5 bases and J shed 3 bases, with 20 bases lying between them. This CDR3 has 16 amino acids.

CDR3 bases: TGTGCCAGCAGCCCCCCCGGTTATGGCTACACCTTC. It translates to CASSPPGYGYTF. The V and J genes are TRBV9 and TRBJ1-2, with D unclear. Trimming removed 4 bases at V and 5 bases at J, with 9 bases between. Germline assignment: CDR1 SGDLS and CDR2 YYNGEE. The CDR3 runs to 12 residues.

The chain uses TRBV18 and TRBJ1-2; D remains unclear. CDR3 length: 14 residues. The germline V and J ends were trimmed by 5 bases and 6 bases, with 16 bases remaining between them. The germline CDR1 and CDR2 sequences are KGHSH and LQKENI. CDR3 nucleotides: TGTGCCAGCTCAGTACAGACGGGGAGCGATGGCTACACCTTC. Amino acids: CASSVQTGSDGYTF.

The chain employs TRBV18 and TRBJ2-7; 7 bases agree with TRBD1. Looked up from germline, CDR1 is KGHSH and CDR2 is LQKENI. Germline trimming cut 2 bases from V and 4 bases from J; bases unmatched to any gene: 5. The CDR3 length is 14 residues. CDR3 DNA sequence: TGTGCCAGCTCACCATCAGCAGGGGGTTACGAGCAGTACTTC. Its protein product is CASSPSAGGYEQYF.